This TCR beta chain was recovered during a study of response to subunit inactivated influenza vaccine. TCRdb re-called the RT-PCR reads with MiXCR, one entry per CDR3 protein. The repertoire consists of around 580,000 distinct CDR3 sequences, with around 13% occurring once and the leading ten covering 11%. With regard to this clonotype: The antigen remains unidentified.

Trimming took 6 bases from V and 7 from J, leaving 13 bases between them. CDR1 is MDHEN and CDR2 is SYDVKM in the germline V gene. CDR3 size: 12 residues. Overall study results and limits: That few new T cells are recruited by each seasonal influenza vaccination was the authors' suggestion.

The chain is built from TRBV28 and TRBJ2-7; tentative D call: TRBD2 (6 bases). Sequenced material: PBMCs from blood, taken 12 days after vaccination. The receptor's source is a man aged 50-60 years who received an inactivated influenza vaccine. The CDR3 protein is CASREPAGEQYF. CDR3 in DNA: TGTGCCAGCAGGGAACCCGCGGGAGAGCAGTACTTC.